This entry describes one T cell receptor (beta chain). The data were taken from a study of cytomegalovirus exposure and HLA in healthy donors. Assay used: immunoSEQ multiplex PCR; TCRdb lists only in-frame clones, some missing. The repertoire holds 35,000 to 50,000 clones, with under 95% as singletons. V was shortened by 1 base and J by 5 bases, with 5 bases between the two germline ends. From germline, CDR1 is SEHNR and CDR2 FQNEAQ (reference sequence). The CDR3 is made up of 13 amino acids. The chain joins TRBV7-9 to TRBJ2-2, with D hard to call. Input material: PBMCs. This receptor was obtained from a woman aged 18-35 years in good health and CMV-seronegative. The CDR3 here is CASSLGRTGELFF. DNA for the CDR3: TGTGCCAGCAGCTTAGGGCGGACCGGGGAGCTGTTTTTT. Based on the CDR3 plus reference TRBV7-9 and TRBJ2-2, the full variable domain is DTGVSQNPRHKITKRGQNVTFRCDPISEHNRLYWYRQTLGQGPEFLTYFQNEAQLEKSRLLSDRFSAERPKGSFSTLEIQRTEQGDSAMYLCASSLGRTGELFFGEGSRLTVL.